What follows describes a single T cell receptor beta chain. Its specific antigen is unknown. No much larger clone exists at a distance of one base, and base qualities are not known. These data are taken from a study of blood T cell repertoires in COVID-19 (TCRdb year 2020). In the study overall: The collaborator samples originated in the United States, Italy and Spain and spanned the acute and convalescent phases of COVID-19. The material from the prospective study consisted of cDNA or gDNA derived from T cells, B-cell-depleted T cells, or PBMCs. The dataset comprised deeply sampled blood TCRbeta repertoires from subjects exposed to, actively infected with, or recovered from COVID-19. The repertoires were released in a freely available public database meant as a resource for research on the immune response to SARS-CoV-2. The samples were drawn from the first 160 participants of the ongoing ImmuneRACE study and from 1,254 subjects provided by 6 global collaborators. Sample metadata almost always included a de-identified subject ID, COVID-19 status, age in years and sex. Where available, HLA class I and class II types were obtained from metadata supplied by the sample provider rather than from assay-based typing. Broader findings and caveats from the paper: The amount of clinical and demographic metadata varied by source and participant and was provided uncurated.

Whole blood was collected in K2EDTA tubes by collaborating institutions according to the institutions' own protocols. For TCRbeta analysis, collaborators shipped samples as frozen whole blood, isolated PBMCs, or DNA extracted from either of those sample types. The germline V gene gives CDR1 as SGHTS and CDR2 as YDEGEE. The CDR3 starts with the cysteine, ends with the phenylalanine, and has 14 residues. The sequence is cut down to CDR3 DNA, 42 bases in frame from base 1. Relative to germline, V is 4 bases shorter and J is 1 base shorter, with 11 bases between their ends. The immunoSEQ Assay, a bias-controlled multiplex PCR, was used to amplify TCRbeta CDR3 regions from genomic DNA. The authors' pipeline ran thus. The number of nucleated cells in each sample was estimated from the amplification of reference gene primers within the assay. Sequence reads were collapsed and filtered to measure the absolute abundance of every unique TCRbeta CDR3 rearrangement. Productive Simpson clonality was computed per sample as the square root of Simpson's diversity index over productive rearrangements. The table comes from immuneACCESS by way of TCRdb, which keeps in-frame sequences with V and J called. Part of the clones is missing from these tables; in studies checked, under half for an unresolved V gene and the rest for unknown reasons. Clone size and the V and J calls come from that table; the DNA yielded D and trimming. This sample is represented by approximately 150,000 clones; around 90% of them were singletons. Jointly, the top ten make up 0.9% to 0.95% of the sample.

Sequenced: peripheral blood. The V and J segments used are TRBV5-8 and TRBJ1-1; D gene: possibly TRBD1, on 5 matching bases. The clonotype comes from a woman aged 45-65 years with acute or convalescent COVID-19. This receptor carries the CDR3 CASSDGQPNTEAFF. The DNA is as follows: TGTGCCAGCAGCGATGGACAACCGAACACTGAAGCTTTCTTT.